This passage covers 11 T cell receptor beta chains from one sample sequenced in a study of blood T cell repertoires in COVID-19. Produced via immunoSEQ multiplex PCR; TCRdb's table is partial and in-frame only. In the table there are some 200,000 clones, roughly 90% of which are singletons. The sequenced material came from peripheral blood. All receptors come from a woman in her sixties or seventies with COVID-19, enrolled during active disease.

This clone was found a few times. This chain links TRBV4-3 with TRBJ2-1, with TRBD2 matching 9 bases. Germline V gene lookup returns CDR1 LGHNA and CDR2 YSLEER. The junction had 6 bases not matched to a gene; V was cut back by 1 base and J by 5 bases. This CDR3 is built from 16 residues. The CDR3 loop is CASSQAGTSRNNEQFF. The CDR3 DNA reads TGCGCCAGCAGCCAAGCTGGGACTAGCAGAAACAATGAGCAGTTCTTC.

This clone was seen once. The rearrangement links TRBV18 to TRBJ1-1; the match to TRBD1 covers 7 bases. The CDR3 is 14 amino acids. Germline loops: CDR1 KGHSH, CDR2 LQKENI. Trimming at V came to 3 bases and at J to 8 bases, leaving 9 bases not matched to a gene. The CDR3 spells CASSPGVDRVEAFF. The CDR3 coding sequence is TGTGCCAGCTCACCGGGGGTTGACAGGGTAGAAGCTTTCTTT.

The gene calls are TRBV11-2 and TRBJ1-2, with 10 bases matching TRBD1. The germline V gene encodes CDR1 SGHAT and CDR2 FQNNGV. The CDR3 has 11 amino acids. J gave up 14 bases and V 1 base, and 1 base lay outside the gene matches. This chain's CDR3 is CASSLGGQGTF. The CDR3 DNA reads TGTGCCAGCAGCTTAGGGGGACAGGGGACCTTC.

This clone has only one observation. Other DNA sequences of this sample code for an identical CDR3. This chain connects TRBV18 to TRBJ2-7, with 13 positions matching TRBD2. J was trimmed by 1 base and V by 3 bases; bases with no gene match: 0. CDR1 and CDR2 (germline): KGHSH, LQKENI. CDR3 length equals 15 residues. The CDR3 loop is CASSPGLAGSYEQYF. The CDR3 bases are TGTGCCAGCTCACCGGGACTAGCGGGATCCTACGAGCAGTACTTC.

This rearrangement joins TRBV19 to TRBJ1-3; 7 nucleotides align to TRBD1. The CDR3 has 15 amino acids. CDR1 is LNHDA and CDR2 is SQIVND in the germline V gene (reference sequence). V shed 9 bases and J 0 bases; nucleotides not matched to a gene: 8. CDR3 DNA sequence: TGTGCCAGCTTACCGACAGGGTTCTCTGGAAACACCATATATTTT. It specifies CASLPTGFSGNTIYF.

The J gene is TRBJ2-1, the V gene TRBV7-2; D is ambiguous. The CDR3 has 17 amino acids. CDR1 and CDR2 (germline): SGHTA, FQGNSA. V lost 0 bases to trimming and J lost 0 bases, with 12 bases between them. The DNA of the CDR3 is TGTGCCAGCAGCTTAGCATCCCGGGTTAGCTCCTACAATGAGCAGTTCTTC. This gives the protein CASSLASRVSSYNEQFF. The full variable domain, rest sourced from reference TRBV7-2 and TRBJ2-1, is GAGVSQSPSNKVTEKGKDVELRCDPISGHTALYWYRQSLGQGLEFLIYFQGNSAPDKSGLPSDRFSAERTGGSVSTLTIQRTQQEDSAVYLCASSLASRVSSYNEQFFGPGTRLTVL.

The V and J genes are TRBV6-5 and TRBJ2-5; D is uncertain. The germline V gene encodes CDR1 MNHEY and CDR2 SVGAGI. Trimming cost V 2 bases and J 5 bases, with 12 bases left between them. The CDR3 runs to 14 residues. CDR3 sequence (DNA): TGTGCCAGCAGTTACGGAGCTAGTTGGGAGACCCAGTACTTC. Its translation is CASSYGASWETQYF.

The chain combines TRBV28 with TRBJ1-6, with 9 bases fitting TRBD1. In germline, CDR1 is MDHEN, CDR2 SYDVKM. V dropped 3 bases and J dropped 8; count of bases not matched to a gene: 11. CDR3 length equals 17 residues. CDR3 in DNA: TGTGCCAGCAGTTTGCGTCCGGGACAGGGAAAGTATTCACCCCTCCACTTT. Amino acid sequence: CASSLRPGQGKYSPLHF.

Written as DNA, the CDR3 is TGTGCCAGCAGCTTGGCCGCGGACTCCCATGGCTACACCTTC. As protein: CASSLAADSHGYTF. This chain connects TRBV5-6 to TRBJ1-2, with D hard to call. The CDR3 spans 14 residues. Germline V gives CDR1 SGHDT, CDR2 YYEEEE. V lost 0 bases to trimming and J lost 6 bases, with 12 bases between them.

The chain uses TRBV30 and TRBJ1-1; the D gene is possibly TRBD1 (5 bases). The CDR3 sequence is 11 residues long. From germline, CDR1 is GTSNPN and CDR2 SVGIG (reference sequence). The CDR3 protein is CARGTNTEAFF. Here the CDR3 DNA reads TGTGCTAGGGGCACGAACACTGAAGCTTTCTTT.

The chain joins TRBV7-8 to TRBJ1-5; D is unresolved. This CDR3 has 15 amino acids. Looked up from germline, CDR1 is SGHVS and CDR2 is FQNEAQ. Trimming removed 1 base at V and 0 bases at J, with 7 bases between. In DNA form, the CDR3 reads TGTGCCAGCAGCTTAGTTGGCCGTAGCAATCAGCCCCAGCATTTT. It is translated as CASSLVGRSNQPQHF.